The present T cell receptor (beta chain) was sequenced within a study of chemoradiotherapy in HPV16-positive cancers. Study overall: A couple of HPV16-positive patients' cells yielded candidate HPV-specific clones and common motifs.

Clones were read by immunoSEQ multiplex PCR, and TCRdb kept only the in-frame ones, dropping some. The table records more than 13,000 clones, around 88% of them present only once. In regard to this clone: Its antigen is not identified.

Study-wide findings and caveats: During treatment, candidate HPV-specific clones and E7-related motifs expanded in tumor. Only a couple of HPV16-positive patients supplied the functional HPV-specificity definition.

CDR1 is LNHDA, CDR2 SQIVND, per germline (reference sequence). The ends lost 4 bases at V and 3 bases at J; junction bases unmatched: 2. This CDR3 is built from 13 residues. This TCR came from a human donor with HPV-associated anogenital cancer. Here the sequenced sample was blood, taken from a patient who underwent chemoradiotherapy. The rearrangement uses TRBV19 and TRBJ1-2; 7 nucleotides line up with TRBD1. The CDR3 loop reads CASSRQGYYGYTF. CDR3 nucleotide sequence: TGTGCCAGTAGTAGACAGGGCTACTATGGCTACACCTTC.